Each of the 8 T cell receptor beta chains below was sequenced from the same sample in a study of T-cell reconstitution after alpha-beta-depleted transplantation in children. Unique molecular identifiers were incorporated into the prepared TCRbeta library. In TCRdb, the PCR reads were re-called with MiXCR into one record per CDR3 protein. The sample has around 340,000 distinct CDR3 sequences; about an eighth are singletons. This material consisted of PBMCs, taken from the stem cell graft. All receptors come from a human donor who donated a stem cell graft to a child with Fanconi anemia.

This clonotype was detected ten times or more. The chain recombines TRBV5-1 with TRBJ2-7, with TRBD1 matching 7 bases. With 1 base clipped from V and 3 bases from J, the junction kept 7 bases outside the gene matches. The CDR3 extends over 15 amino acids. Germline CDR1 SGHRS, CDR2 YFSETQ. CDR3 in DNA: TGCGCCAGCAGCTTGACTTCGACAGGGCGCTACGAGCAGTACTTC. This gives the protein CASSLTSTGRYEQYF.

This clonotype was detected ten times or more. The chain recombines TRBV5-6 with TRBJ2-2; D not resolved. The J call may be wrong; the DNA end is better matched by TRBJ1-4. The CDR3 has 13 residues. CDR1 and CDR2 (germline): SGHDT, YYEEEE. The CDR3 coding sequence is TGTGCCAGCAGCCTCCCGAAGGCGGGAAAACTGTTTTTT. As protein: CASSLPKAGKLFF.

J is TRBJ2-3 and V is TRBV5-1, with D possibly matching TRBD2 (5 bases). Per germline, CDR1 SGHRS and CDR2 YFSETQ. Trimming shortened V by 0 bases and J by 2 bases, and 13 bases separated the two germline ends. The CDR3 extends over 16 amino acids. Here the CDR3 DNA reads TGCGCCAGCAGCTTGGAGGGAGCAGTGTCCACAGATACGCAGTATTTT. The encoded protein is CASSLEGAVSTDTQYF.

In this sample, this clonotype turned up a few times. This chain links TRBV19 with TRBJ2-2; TRBD1 might be the D (6 bases). V lost 8 bases and J lost 3, with 13 bases in between. Germline V gene lookup returns CDR1 LNHDA and CDR2 SQIVND (reference sequence). The CDR3 is 14 residues long. The CDR3 loop reads CASSTTGYTGELFF. Written as DNA, the CDR3 is TGTGCCAGTTCAACAACAGGGTACACCGGGGAGCTGTTTTTT.

The chain carries TRBV2 and TRBJ1-1, with D possibly matching TRBD1 (6 bases). V was cut by 3 bases and J by 5 bases, with 7 bases left in between. The CDR3 runs 12 residues. Germline V gene sequence: CDR1 SNHLY, CDR2 FYNNEI. CDR3 DNA: TGTGCCAGCAGTGAGGGGGCTACTGAAGCTTTCTTT. Protein: CASSEGATEAFF.

The chain recombines TRBV12-3 or TRBV12-4 with TRBJ2-3; no clear D. The V end was cut by 2 bases, the J end by 6 bases, with 9 bases between. The CDR3 sequence is 13 residues long. The CDR3 DNA reads TGTGCCAGCAGTTTAAAGAGTCGGGATACGCAGTATTTT. Translating gives CASSLKSRDTQYF.

This clonotype showed up just a few times. The chain employs TRBV4-3 and TRBJ2-2; weak D call: TRBD2 (6 bases). Trimming took off 2 bases at V and 4 bases at J, with 8 bases between the two ends. CDR3 length: 14 residues. CDR1 and CDR2 (germline): LGHNA, YSLEER. CDR3 residues: CASSQRDFTGELFF. CDR3 coding DNA: TGCGCCAGCAGCCAACGGGACTTCACCGGGGAGCTGTTTTTT.

This clonotype was picked up a small number of times. The chain recombines TRBV12-3 or TRBV12-4 with TRBJ1-1; D unclear. The CDR3 is 13 amino acids. V shed 6 bases and J shed 3 bases, with 11 bases lying between them. The DNA of the CDR3 is TGTGCCAGCAGCACAAAGGGTGACACTGAAGCTTTCTTT. Amino acids: CASSTKGDTEAFF.